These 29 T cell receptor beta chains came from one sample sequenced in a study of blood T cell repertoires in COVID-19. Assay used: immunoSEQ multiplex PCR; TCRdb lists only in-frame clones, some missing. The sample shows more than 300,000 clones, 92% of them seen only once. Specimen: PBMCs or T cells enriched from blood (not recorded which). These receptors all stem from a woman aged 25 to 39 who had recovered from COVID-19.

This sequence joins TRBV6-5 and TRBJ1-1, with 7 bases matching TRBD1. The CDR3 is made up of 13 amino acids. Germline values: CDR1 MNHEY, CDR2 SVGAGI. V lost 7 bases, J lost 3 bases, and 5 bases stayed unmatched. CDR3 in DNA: TGTGCCAGCACACAGGGGACTCACACTGAAGCTTTCTTT. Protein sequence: CASTQGTHTEAFF.

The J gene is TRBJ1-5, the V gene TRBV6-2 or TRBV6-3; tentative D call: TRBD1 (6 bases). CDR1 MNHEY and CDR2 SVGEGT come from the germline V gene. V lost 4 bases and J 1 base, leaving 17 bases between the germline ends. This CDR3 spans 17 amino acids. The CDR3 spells CASSSQLGGGSNQPQHF. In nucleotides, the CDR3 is TGTGCCAGCAGTTCCCAATTAGGGGGGGGAAGCAATCAGCCCCAGCATTTT.

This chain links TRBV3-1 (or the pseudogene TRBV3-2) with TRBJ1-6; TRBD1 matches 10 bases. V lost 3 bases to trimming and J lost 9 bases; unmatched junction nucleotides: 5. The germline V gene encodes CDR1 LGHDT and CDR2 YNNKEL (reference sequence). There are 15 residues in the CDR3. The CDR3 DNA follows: TGTGCCAGCAGCCAGACAGGGGGCCGAGGTTCACCCCTCCACTTT. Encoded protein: CASSQTGGRGSPLHF.

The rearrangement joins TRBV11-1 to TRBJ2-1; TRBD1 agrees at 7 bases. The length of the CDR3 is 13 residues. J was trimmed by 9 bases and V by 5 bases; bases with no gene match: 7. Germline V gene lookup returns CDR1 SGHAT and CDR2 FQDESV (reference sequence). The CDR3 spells CASSPRTGIEQFF. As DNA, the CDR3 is TGTGCCAGCAGCCCTCGGACAGGCATTGAGCAGTTCTTC.

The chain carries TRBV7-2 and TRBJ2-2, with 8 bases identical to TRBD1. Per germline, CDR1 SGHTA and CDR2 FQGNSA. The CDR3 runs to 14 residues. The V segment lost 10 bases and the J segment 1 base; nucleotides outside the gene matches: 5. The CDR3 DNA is TGTGCCACCCCTGGGACAGGGAACACCGGGGAGCTGTTTTTT. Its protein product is CATPGTGNTGELFF.

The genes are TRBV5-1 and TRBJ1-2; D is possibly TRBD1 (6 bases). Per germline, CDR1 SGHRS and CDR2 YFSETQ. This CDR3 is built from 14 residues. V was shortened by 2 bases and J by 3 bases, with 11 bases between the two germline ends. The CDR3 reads CASSFLRGDYGYTF. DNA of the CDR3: TGCGCCAGCAGCTTCCTCAGGGGAGACTATGGCTACACCTTC.

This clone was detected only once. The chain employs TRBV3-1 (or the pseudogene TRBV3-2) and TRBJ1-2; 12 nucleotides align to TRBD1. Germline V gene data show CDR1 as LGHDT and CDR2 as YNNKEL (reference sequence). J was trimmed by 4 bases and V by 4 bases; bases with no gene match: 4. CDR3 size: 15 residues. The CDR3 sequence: CASSREGQGAYGYTF. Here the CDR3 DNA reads TGTGCCAGCAGCCGGGAGGGACAGGGGGCCTATGGCTACACCTTC.

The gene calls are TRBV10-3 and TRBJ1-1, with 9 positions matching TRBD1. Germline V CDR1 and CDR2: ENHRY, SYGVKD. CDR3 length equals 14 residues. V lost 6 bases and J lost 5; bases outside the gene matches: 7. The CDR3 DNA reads TGTGCCATCAGGATGGGACAGGGAGGGACTGAAGCTTTCTTT. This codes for CAIRMGQGGTEAFF.

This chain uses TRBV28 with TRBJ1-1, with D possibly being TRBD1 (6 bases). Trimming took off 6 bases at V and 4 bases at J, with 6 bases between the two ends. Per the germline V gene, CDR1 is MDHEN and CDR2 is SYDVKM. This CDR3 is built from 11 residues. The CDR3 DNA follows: TGTGCCAGCAGACAGGGCACTGAAGCTTTCTTT. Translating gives CASRQGTEAFF.

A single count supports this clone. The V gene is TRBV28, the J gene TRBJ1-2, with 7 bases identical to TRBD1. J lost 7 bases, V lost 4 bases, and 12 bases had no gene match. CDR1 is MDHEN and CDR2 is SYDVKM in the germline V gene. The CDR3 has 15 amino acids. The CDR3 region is CASSSGGGGAPGYTF. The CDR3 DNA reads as TGTGCCAGCAGTTCGGGTGGAGGGGGCGCACCTGGCTACACCTTC.

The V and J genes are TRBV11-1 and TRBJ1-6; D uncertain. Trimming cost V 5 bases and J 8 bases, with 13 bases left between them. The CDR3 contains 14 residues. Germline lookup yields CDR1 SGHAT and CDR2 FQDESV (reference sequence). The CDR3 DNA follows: TGTGCCAGCAGCAAAGAGGGAGATGATTCACCCCTCCACTTT. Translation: CASSKEGDDSPLHF.

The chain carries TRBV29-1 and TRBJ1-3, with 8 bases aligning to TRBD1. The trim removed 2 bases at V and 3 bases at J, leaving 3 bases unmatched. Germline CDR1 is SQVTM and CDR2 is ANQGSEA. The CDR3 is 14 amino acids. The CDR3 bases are TGCAGCGTTGAACAGGGGGCGATTGGAAACACCATATATTTT. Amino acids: CSVEQGAIGNTIYF.

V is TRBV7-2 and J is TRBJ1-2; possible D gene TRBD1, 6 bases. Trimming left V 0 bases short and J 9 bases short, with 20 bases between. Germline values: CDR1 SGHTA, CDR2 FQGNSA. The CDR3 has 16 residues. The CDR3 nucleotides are TGTGCCAGCAGCTTAGCGGGTCCCCTAACAGGGCCCCGCTACACCTTC. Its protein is CASSLAGPLTGPRYTF.

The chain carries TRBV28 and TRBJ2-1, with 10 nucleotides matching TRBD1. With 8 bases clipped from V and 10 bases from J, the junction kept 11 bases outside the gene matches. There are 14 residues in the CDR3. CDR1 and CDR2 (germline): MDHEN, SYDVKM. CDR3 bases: TGTGCCAGCGGCTTGACAGGGGGCTTGTTGGAGCAGTTCTTC. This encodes CASGLTGGLLEQFF.

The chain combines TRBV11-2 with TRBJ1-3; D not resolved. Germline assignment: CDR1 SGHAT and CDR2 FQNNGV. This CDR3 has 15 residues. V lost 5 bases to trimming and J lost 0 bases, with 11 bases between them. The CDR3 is CASSANPSSGNTIYF. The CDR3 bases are TGTGCCAGCAGCGCAAACCCCAGCTCTGGAAACACCATATATTTT.

CDR3 loop: CASSLAQNQPQHF. The CDR3 nucleotides read TGTGCCAGCAGCTTAGCCCAAAATCAGCCCCAGCATTTT. The rearrangement joins TRBV7-9 to TRBJ1-5, with D unresolved. CDR1 is SEHNR and CDR2 is FQNEAQ in the germline V gene (reference sequence). The CDR3 is 13 amino acids. Trimming pared 0 bases from V and 4 bases from J, leaving 4 bases between. Full variable domain (missing parts from reference TRBV7-9 and TRBJ1-5): DTGVSQNPRHKITKRGQNVTFRCDPISEHNRLYWYRQTLGQGPEFLTYFQNEAQLEKSRLLSDRFSAERPKGSFSTLEIQRTEQGDSAMYLCASSLAQNQPQHFGDGTRLSIL.

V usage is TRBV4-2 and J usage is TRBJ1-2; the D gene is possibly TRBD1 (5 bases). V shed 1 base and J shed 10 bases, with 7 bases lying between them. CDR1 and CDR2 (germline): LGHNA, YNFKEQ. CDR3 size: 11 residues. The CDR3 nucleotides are TGTGCCAGCAGCCAAGGGGGCCCCTACACCTTC. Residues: CASSQGGPYTF.

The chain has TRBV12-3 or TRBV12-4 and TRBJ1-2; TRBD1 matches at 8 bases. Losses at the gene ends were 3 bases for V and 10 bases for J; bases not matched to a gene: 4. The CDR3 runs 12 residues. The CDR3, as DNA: TGTGCCAGCAGTTTTGTGGACAGGGACTACACCTTC. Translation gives CASSFVDRDYTF.

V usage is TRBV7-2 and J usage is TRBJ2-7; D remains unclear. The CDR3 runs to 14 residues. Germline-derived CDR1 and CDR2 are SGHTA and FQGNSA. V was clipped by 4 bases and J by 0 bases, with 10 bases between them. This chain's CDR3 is CASSSTTSSYEQYF. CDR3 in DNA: TGTGCCAGCAGCTCTACTACCAGCTCCTACGAGCAGTACTTC. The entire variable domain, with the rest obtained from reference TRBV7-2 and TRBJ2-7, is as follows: GAGVSQSPSNKVTEKGKDVELRCDPISGHTALYWYRQSLGQGLEFLIYFQGNSAPDKSGLPSDRFSAERTGGSVSTLTIQRTQQEDSAVYLCASSSTTSSYEQYFGPGTRLTVT.

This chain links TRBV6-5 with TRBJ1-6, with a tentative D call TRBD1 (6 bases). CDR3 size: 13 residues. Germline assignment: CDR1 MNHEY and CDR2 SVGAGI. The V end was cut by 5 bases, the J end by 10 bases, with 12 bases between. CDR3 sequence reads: CASSRTVVSPLHF. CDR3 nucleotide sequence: TGTGCCAGCAGTAGGACAGTGGTCTCACCCCTCCACTTT.

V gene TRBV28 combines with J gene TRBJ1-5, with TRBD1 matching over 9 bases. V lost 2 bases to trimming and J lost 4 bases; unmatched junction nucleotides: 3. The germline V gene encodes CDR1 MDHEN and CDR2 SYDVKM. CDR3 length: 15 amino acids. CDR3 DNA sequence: TGTGCCAGCAGTTTAGGGGACAGGGAAAATCAGCCCCAGCATTTT. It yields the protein CASSLGDRENQPQHF.

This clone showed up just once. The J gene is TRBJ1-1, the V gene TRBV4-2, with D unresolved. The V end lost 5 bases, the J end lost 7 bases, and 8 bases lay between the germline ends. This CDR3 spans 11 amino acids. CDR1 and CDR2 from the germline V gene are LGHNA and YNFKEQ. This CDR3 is CASSTRGEAFF. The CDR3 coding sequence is TGTGCCAGCAGCACACGGGGTGAAGCTTTCTTT.

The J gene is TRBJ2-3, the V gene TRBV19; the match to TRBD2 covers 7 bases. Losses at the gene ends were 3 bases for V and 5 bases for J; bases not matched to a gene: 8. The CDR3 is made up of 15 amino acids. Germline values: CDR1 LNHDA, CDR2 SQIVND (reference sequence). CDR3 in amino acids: CASSIGGSMGDTQYF. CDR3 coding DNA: TGTGCCAGTAGTATTGGCGGGAGTATGGGAGATACGCAGTATTTT.

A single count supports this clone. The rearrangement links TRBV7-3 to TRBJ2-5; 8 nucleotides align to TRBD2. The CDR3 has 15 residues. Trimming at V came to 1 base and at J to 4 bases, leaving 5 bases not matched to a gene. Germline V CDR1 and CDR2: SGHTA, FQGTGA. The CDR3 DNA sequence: TGTGCCAGCAGCTTAAACGGGGGGGCAGGAGAGACCCAGTACTTC. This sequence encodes CASSLNGGAGETQYF.

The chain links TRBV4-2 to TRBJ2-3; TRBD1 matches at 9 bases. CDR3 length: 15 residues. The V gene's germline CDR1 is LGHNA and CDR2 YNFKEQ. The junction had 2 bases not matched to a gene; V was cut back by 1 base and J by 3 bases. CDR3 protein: CASSQVGQGTDTQYF. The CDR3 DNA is TGTGCCAGCAGCCAAGTTGGACAGGGGACAGATACGCAGTATTTT.

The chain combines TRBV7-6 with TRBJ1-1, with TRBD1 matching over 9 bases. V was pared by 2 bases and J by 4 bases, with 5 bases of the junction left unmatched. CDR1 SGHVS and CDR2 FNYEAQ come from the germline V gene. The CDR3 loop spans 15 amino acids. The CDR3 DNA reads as TGTGCCAGCAGCTTACGGACAGGGGATTTCACTGAAGCTTTCTTT. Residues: CASSLRTGDFTEAFF.

The CDR3 region is CASSRSGGAPYNEQFF. Here the CDR3 DNA reads TGTGCCAGTAGTCGAAGCGGGGGGGCCCCCTACAATGAGCAGTTCTTC. The gene calls are TRBV19 and TRBJ2-1, with 10 bases fitting TRBD2. CDR3 length equals 16 residues. Unmatched junction bases numbered 6, after V lost 5 bases and J lost 2 bases. Germline V gene sequence: CDR1 LNHDA, CDR2 SQIVND (reference sequence).

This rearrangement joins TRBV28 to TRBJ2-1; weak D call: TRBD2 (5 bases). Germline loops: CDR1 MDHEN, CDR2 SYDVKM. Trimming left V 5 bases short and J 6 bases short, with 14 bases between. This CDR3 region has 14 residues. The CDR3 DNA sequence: TGTGCCAGCAGTCCCCCCGGGAACCCCAATGAGCAGTTCTTC. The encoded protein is CASSPPGNPNEQFF.

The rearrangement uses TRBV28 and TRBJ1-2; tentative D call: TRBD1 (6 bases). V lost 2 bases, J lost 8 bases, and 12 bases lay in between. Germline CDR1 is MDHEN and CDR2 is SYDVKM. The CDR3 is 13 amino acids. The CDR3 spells CASSLKQGRGYTF. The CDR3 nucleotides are TGTGCCAGCAGTTTAAAACAGGGAAGGGGCTACACCTTC.